This entry describes one TCR beta chain. The data stem from a study of blood T cell repertoires in COVID-19. Background on the study: The study drew acute and convalescent COVID-19 samples from the United States, Italy and Spain. Nucleic acid was either cDNA or gDNA, and it came from T cells, B-cell-depleted T cells, or PBMCs.

Sequenced by immunoSEQ multiplex PCR; TCRdb stores in-frame clones only, minus some. The repertoire holds around 250,000 clones, with approximately 88% as singletons. V lost 6 bases, J lost 1 base, and 5 bases stayed unmatched. The CDR3 loop spans 14 amino acids. Germline CDR1 and CDR2: SQVTM and ANQGSEA. The sample was peripheral blood. V usage is TRBV29-1 and J usage is TRBJ2-5; 10 bases are shared with TRBD1. The clonotype was recovered from a woman in her 40s who had recovered from COVID-19. CDR3 in amino acids: CSVGDRGLQETQYF. CDR3 sequence (DNA): TGCAGCGTGGGAGACAGGGGGCTCCAAGAGACCCAGTACTTC.